This TCR beta chain emerged from a study of T cell responses to AZD1222 COVID-19 vaccine. Findings and limits, study-wide: Regions 160-218 and 743-854 dominated among vaccine-associated CD4 TCRs spanning spike. Of spike-specific TCRs, nearly half reportedly target regions left unmutated in variants.

For this clone: The antigen remains undetermined.

The repertoire was sequenced with immunoSEQ multiplex PCR; TCRdb's copy has only in-frame clones and lacks some. The sample contains some 130,000 clones, roughly 93% of which appear only once. The CDR3 covers 14 residues. Germline V gene data show CDR1 as KGHSH and CDR2 as LQKENI. V lost 1 base and J lost 8, with 11 bases in between. V usage is TRBV18 and J usage is TRBJ1-4; D ambiguous. The material sequenced was peripheral blood, taken 28 days after the second AZD1222 dose. The receptor's source is an adult who received the AZD1222 COVID-19 vaccine. This CDR3 reads CASSPQVPREKLFF. CDR3 in DNA: TGTGCCAGCTCACCACAGGTACCACGCGAAAAACTGTTTTTT. Together with reference TRBV18 and TRBJ1-4, the CDR3 gives the full variable domain: NAGVMQNPRHLVRRRGQEARLRCSPMKGHSHVYWYRQLPEEGLKFMVYLQKENIIDESGMPKERFSAEFPKEGPSILRIQQVVRGDSAAYFCASSPQVPREKLFFGSGTQLSVL.